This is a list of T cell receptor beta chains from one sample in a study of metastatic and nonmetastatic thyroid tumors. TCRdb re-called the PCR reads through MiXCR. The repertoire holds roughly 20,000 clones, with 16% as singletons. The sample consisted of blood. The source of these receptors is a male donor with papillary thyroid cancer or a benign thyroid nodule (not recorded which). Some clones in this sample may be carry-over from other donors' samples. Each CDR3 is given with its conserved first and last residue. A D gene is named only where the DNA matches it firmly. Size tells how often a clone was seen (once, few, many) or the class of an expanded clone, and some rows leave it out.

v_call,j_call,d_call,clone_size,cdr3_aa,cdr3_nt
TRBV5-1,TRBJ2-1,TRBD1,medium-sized,CATTTGQGTYNGEQFF,TGCGCCACCACGACGGGACAGGGTACCTACAATGGTGAGCAGTTCTTC
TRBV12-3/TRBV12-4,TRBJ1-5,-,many,CASSFYTGSSNQPQHF,TGTGCCAGCAGTTTTTATACAGGGAGTAGCAATCAGCCCCAGCATTTT
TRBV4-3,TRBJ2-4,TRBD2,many,CASSQEGSGRATAKNIQYF,TGCGCCAGCAGCCAAGAAGGCAGCGGGAGGGCCACGGCCAAAAACATTCAGTACTTC
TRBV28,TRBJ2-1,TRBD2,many,CASSYGRAVAEQFF,TGTGCCAGCAGTTACGGGAGGGCCGTTGCTGAGCAGTTCTTC
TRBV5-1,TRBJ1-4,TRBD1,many,CASSSETGGREKLFF,TGCGCCAGCAGCTCGGAGACAGGGGGCCGCGAAAAACTGTTTTTT
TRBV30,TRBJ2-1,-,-,CAWKWVGGGGEQFF,TGTGCCTGGAAATGGGTGGGGGGTGGAGGTGAGCAGTTCTTC
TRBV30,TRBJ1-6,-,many,CAWSIYGGRNSPLHF,TGTGCCTGGAGTATCTACGGGGGCCGTAATTCACCCCTCCACTTT
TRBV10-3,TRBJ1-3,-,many,CAGKSQRGNTIYF,TGTGCCGGAAAAAGCCAGCGTGGAAACACCATATATTTT
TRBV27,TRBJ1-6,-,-,CASSPRDGSVNSPLHF,TGTGCCAGCAGTCCTCGGGACGGATCCGTCAATTCACCCCTCCACTTT
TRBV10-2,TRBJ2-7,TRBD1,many,CASNTGQGYEQYF,TGCGCCAGCAACACAGGACAGGGCTACGAGCAGTACTTC
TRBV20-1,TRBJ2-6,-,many,CSAEEGGAGANVLTF,TGCAGTGCCGAAGAGGGGGGCGCAGGGGCCAACGTCCTGACTTTC
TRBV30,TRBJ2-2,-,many,CAWTPGRAGELFF,TGTGCCTGGACTCCCGGGCGAGCCGGGGAGCTGTTTTTT
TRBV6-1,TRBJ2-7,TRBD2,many,CASSPSGRYDEQYF,TGTGCCAGCAGTCCTAGCGGGAGGTACGACGAGCAGTACTTC
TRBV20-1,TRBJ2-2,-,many,CSARIGANTGELFF,TGCAGTGCTAGGATAGGCGCGAACACCGGGGAGCTGTTTTTT
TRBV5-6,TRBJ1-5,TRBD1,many,CASSLQGTGGQPQHF,TGTGCCAGCAGCTTGCAGGGGACAGGGGGTCAGCCCCAGCATTTT
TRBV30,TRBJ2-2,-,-,CAWAYGARTGELFF,TGTGCCTGGGCTTACGGAGCGAGAACCGGGGAGCTGTTTTTT
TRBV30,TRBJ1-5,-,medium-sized,CAWSVQGRQPQHF,TGTGCCTGGAGTGTACAGGGTCGGCAGCCCCAGCATTTT
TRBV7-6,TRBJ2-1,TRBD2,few,CASSLEAGGRNEQFF,TGTGCCAGCAGCTTAGAGGCGGGAGGGAGGAATGAGCAGTTCTTC
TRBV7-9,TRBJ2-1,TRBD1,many,CASSSKDRASNEQFF,TGTGCCAGCAGCTCCAAGGACAGGGCGAGCAATGAGCAGTTCTTC
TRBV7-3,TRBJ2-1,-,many,CASSFYSGVHNEQFF,TGTGCCAGCAGCTTTTATTCAGGAGTCCACAATGAGCAGTTCTTC
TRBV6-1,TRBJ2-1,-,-,CASSASRWTHNEQFF,TGTGCCAGCAGTGCTAGCCGATGGACCCACAATGAGCAGTTCTTC
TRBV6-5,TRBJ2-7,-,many,CASSYNYEQYF,TGTGCCAGCAGTTACAACTACGAGCAGTACTTC
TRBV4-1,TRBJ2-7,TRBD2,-,CASSQDSGTTYEQYF,TGCGCCAGCAGCCAAGACAGCGGGACTACCTACGAGCAGTACTTC
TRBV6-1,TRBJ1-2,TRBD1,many,CASSQGGGGNYGYTF,TGTGCCAGCAGTCAGGGGGGAGGGGGCAACTATGGCTACACCTTC
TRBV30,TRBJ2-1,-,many,CAWSGGAYSYNEQFF,TGTGCCTGGAGTGGGGGGGCTTACTCTTACAATGAGCAGTTCTTC
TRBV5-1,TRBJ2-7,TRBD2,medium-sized,CASSAPGAGGPLYEQYF,TGCGCCAGCAGCGCCCCGGGGGCGGGAGGGCCGCTGTACGAGCAGTACTTC
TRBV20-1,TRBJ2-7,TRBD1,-,CSAREQGSCQYF,TGCAGTGCTAGAGAACAGGGGTCCTGTCAGTACTTC
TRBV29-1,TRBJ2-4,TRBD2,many,CSVELLAGAKNIQYF,TGCAGCGTTGAACTCCTAGCGGGAGCCAAAAACATTCAGTACTTC
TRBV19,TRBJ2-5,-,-,CASSILLSGRETQYF,TGTGCCAGTAGTATCCTACTATCGGGACGGGAGACCCAGTACTTC
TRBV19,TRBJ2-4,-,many,CASSILPRAKNIQHF,TGTGCCAGTAGTATCCTTCCCAGAGCCAAAAACATTCAGCACTTC
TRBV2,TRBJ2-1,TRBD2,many,CASSASLAAGDEQFF,TGTGCCAGCAGTGCCTCCCTAGCGGCGGGTGATGAGCAGTTCTTC
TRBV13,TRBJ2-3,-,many,CASSLGHNTDTQYF,TGTGCCAGCAGCTTAGGACACAACACAGATACGCAGTATTTT
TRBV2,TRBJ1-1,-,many,CASSEARAGSTEAFF,TGTGCCAGCAGTGAAGCGCGGGCAGGGTCCACTGAAGCTTTCTTT
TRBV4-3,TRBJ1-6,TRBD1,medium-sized,CASSQDQGTGSSPLHF,TGCGCCAGCAGCCAAGATCAAGGGACAGGGAGTTCACCCCTCCACTTT
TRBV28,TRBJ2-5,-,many,CASSIGPYDQETQYF,TGTGCCAGCAGTATCGGGCCATACGACCAAGAGACCCAGTACTTC
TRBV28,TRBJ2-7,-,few,CASSLEHDIYEQYF,TGTGCCAGCAGTTTAGAGCACGATATCTACGAGCAGTACTTC
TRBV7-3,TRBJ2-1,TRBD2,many,CASSLRLAGGRDEQFF,TGTGCCAGCAGCTTAAGACTAGCGGGGGGTCGGGATGAGCAGTTCTTC
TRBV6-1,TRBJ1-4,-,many,CASSARTPRDEKLFF,TGTGCCAGCAGTGCCCGGACACCACGGGACGAAAAACTGTTTTTT
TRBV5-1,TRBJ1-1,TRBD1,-,CASSWEMGQGDTEAFF,TGCGCCAGCAGCTGGGAGATGGGACAGGGAGACACTGAAGCTTTCTTT
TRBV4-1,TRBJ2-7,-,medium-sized,CASSQDILGIIYEQYF,TGCGCCAGCAGCCAAGATATTTTAGGAATTATCTACGAGCAGTACTTC
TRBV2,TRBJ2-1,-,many,CASSEGFFSYNGQFF,TGTGCCAGCAGTGAGGGATTTTTCTCCTACAATGGGCAGTTCTTC
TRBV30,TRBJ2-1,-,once,CAWILMSNEQFF,TGTGCCTGGATTTTGATGAGTAATGAGCAGTTCTTC
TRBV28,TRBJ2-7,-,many,CASSFPMNYEQYF,TGTGCCAGCAGTTTCCCTATGAACTACGAGCAGTACTTC
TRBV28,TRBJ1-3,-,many,CASSFLVGIATGNTIYF,TGTGCCAGCAGTTTTCTTGTAGGCATTGCAACTGGAAACACCATATATTTT
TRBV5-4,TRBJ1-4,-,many,CASSLDPNEKLFF,TGTGCCAGCAGCTTGGATCCGAATGAAAAACTGTTTTTT
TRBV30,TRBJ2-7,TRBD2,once,CASWEGGEQYF,TGTGCCTCCTGGGAGGGCGGCGAGCAGTACTTC
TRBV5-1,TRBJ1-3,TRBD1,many,CASSSDRVSGNTIYF,TGCGCCAGCAGCTCGGACAGGGTATCCGGAAACACCATATATTTT
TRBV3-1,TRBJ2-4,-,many,CASSQDPRESENIQYF,TGTGCCAGCAGCCAAGATCCCCGGGAGTCCGAAAACATTCAGTACTTC
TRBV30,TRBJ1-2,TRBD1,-,CAWGQGGYGYTF,TGTGCCTGGGGACAGGGAGGCTATGGCTACACCTTC
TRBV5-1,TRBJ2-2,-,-,CASSLDRNTGELFF,TGCGCCAGCAGCTTGGACCGAAACACCGGGGAGCTGTTTTTT
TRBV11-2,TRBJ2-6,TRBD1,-,CASSPRQGPASGANVLTF,TGTGCCAGCAGCCCAAGACAGGGGCCTGCCTCTGGGGCCAACGTCCTGACTTTC
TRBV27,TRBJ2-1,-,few,CASSLWDPVYNEQFF,TGTGCCAGCAGTTTGTGGGACCCCGTGTACAATGAGCAGTTCTTC
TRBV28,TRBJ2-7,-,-,CASSFRGYDNYEQYF,TGTGCCAGCAGTTTTCGCGGGTACGATAACTACGAGCAGTACTTC
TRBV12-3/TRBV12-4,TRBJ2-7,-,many,CASTQSGKTYEQYF,TGTGCCAGCACTCAATCGGGTAAGACCTACGAGCAGTACTTC
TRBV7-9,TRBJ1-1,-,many,CASSENGGGTAFF,TGTGCCAGCAGCGAAAATGGTGGGGGCACGGCTTTCTTT
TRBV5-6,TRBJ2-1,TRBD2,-,CASSLAAGVNEQFF,TGTGCCAGCAGCTTAGCAGCGGGAGTCAATGAGCAGTTCTTC
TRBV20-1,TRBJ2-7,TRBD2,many,CSASGTNPYEQYF,TGCAGTGCGTCCGGGACTAACCCCTACGAGCAGTACTTC
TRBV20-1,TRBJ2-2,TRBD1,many,CSAEGGQGAPGELFF,TGCAGTGCCGAGGGGGGACAGGGGGCGCCCGGGGAGCTGTTTTTT
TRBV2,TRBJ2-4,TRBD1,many,CASRKGQGGDIQYF,TGTGCCAGCAGAAAGGGACAGGGGGGTGACATTCAGTACTTC
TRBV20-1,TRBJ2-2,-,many,CSARLEVPTGELFF,TGCAGTGCCCGACTAGAGGTACCCACCGGGGAGCTGTTTTTT